The 15 T cell receptor beta chains below come from one sample, sequenced in a study of PD-L1 blockade in urothelial cancer. TCRdb's table, derived via immunoSEQ multiplex PCR, lists solely in-frame clones and lacks some. Of some 76,000 clones listed, approximately 88% are singletons. This sample comprised PBMCs, obtained around atezolizumab (anti-PD-L1) treatment. Every receptor here comes from a man aged 55 to 70 with urothelial cancer.

This clone has only one observation. The rearrangement joins TRBV4-2 to TRBJ1-5, with D possibly matching TRBD1 (5 bases). The CDR3 runs 14 residues. Trimming removed 4 bases at V and 4 bases at J, with 11 bases between. Germline V gives CDR1 LGHNA, CDR2 YNFKEQ. CDR3 nucleotides: TGTGCCAGCAGCCTTCAAGGGGCGAATCAGCCCCAGCATTTT. Translated: CASSLQGANQPQHF.

The chain combines TRBV9 with TRBJ1-4, with 11 positions matching TRBD1. The germline V gene encodes CDR1 SGDLS and CDR2 YYNGEE. The CDR3 loop spans 17 amino acids. V was clipped by 0 bases and J by 7 bases; unmatched bases: 8. The CDR3 DNA reads as TGTGCCAGCAGCGTAGGCCCCGTCGGGACAGGGGGTGAAAAACTGTTTTTT. As protein: CASSVGPVGTGGEKLFF. Filled out from reference TRBV9 and TRBJ1-4, the complete variable domain reads DSGVTQTPKHLITATGQRVTLRCSPRSGDLSVYWYQQSLDQGLQFLIQYYNGEERAKGNILERFSAQQFPDLHSELNLSSLELGDSALYFCASSVGPVGTGGEKLFFGSGTQLSVL.

V and J are TRBV2 and TRBJ2-3; a possible D gene is TRBD1 (5 bases). V was trimmed by 3 bases and J by 3 bases, leaving 7 bases between them. CDR3 length equals 13 residues. Germline loops: CDR1 SNHLY, CDR2 FYNNEI. CDR3 protein: CASSDPGTDTQYF. Written as DNA, the CDR3 is TGTGCCAGCAGTGACCCAGGGACAGATACGCAGTATTTT. The whole variable domain, remainder taken from reference TRBV2 and TRBJ2-3, is EPEVTQTPSHQVTQMGQEVILRCVPISNHLYFYWYRQILGQKVEFLVSFYNNEISEKSEIFDDQFSVERPDGSNFTLKIRSTKLEDSAMYFCASSDPGTDTQYFGPGTRLTVL.

This clone was seen more than once but under ten times. V usage is TRBV28 and J usage is TRBJ1-2; TRBD1 matches at 8 bases. In germline, CDR1 is MDHEN, CDR2 SYDVKM. J was trimmed by 12 bases and V by 7 bases; bases with no gene match: 10. The CDR3 spans 12 residues. CDR3 nucleotide sequence: TGTGCCAGCACCAGGGGGACAGGCCCCCACACCTTC. Its translation is CASTRGTGPHTF.

The chain carries TRBV10-1 and TRBJ2-5; perhaps TRBD1 as D (6 bases). V lost 2 bases, J lost 5 bases, and 15 bases lay in between. CDR1 is WNHNN, CDR2 SYGVQD, per germline (reference sequence). The CDR3 covers 15 residues. The DNA of the CDR3 is TGCGCCAGCAGTGAGGCTAGGGGGAGTACGGAGACCCAGTACTTC. The encoded protein is CASSEARGSTETQYF.

This clone came up once. The chain links TRBV23-1 to TRBJ2-6, with TRBD1 matching 9 bases. TRBV23-1 is known as an ORF, though its function is uncertain. This CDR3 region has 20 residues. V was clipped by 1 base and J by 0 bases; unmatched bases: 10. CDR3 in amino acids: CASSQYVRTGVYSGANVLTF. In nucleotides, the CDR3 is TGCGCCAGCAGTCAATATGTTAGGACAGGGGTGTACTCTGGGGCCAACGTCCTGACTTTC.

This chain joins TRBV6-5 and TRBJ2-3, with D uncertain. Germline CDR1 reads MNHEY; CDR2 reads SVGAGI. V shed 2 bases and J shed 3 bases, with 12 bases lying between them. The CDR3 consists of 15 residues. CDR3 in DNA: TGTGCCAGCAGTTACCGTGGTATGCGGACAGATACGCAGTATTTT. This encodes CASSYRGMRTDTQYF.

CDR3 sequence: CASSVLLETQYF. Here the CDR3 DNA reads TGTGCCAGCTCGGTTCTTCTAGAGACCCAGTACTTC. The J gene is TRBJ2-5, the V gene TRBV2; no clear D gene. V was shortened by 8 bases and J by 4 bases, with 11 bases between the two germline ends. The CDR3 loop spans 12 amino acids. Germline V CDR1 and CDR2: SNHLY, FYNNEI.

The rearrangement links TRBV9 to TRBJ2-7, with 11 bases lining up with TRBD1. This CDR3 has 14 residues. The ends lost 4 bases at V and 4 bases at J; junction bases unmatched: 4. Per the germline V gene, CDR1 is SGDLS and CDR2 is YYNGEE. The DNA of the CDR3 is TGTGCCAGCAGCCTAGGACAGGGGGCGTACGAGCAGTACTTC. This gives the protein CASSLGQGAYEQYF.

The chain links TRBV6-5 to TRBJ1-1; weak D call: TRBD1 (6 bases). The CDR3 has 16 residues. Deletions cut 3 bases from V and 3 bases from J, with 17 bases between. Germline V lookup: CDR1 MNHEY, CDR2 SVGAGI. This CDR3 is CASSYIQGPKYTEAFF. DNA for the CDR3: TGTGCCAGCAGTTATATACAGGGTCCCAAGTACACTGAAGCTTTCTTT.

This chain links TRBV19 with TRBJ2-1; 11 nucleotides align to TRBD2. The junction had 1 base not matched to a gene; V was cut back by 6 bases and J by 3 bases. The CDR3 totals 14 residues. CDR1 and CDR2 from the germline V gene are LNHDA and SQIVND (reference sequence). CDR3 in amino acids: CASRGLADYNEQFF. The CDR3 region has the DNA TGTGCCAGTAGGGGACTAGCGGACTACAATGAGCAGTTCTTC.

This clone was counted a single time. J is TRBJ2-1 and V is TRBV5-8; 7 bases are a match to TRBD2. The CDR3 loop spans 16 amino acids. V shed 2 bases and J 0 bases; nucleotides not matched to a gene: 5. CDR1 SGHTS and CDR2 YDEGEE come from the germline V gene. The CDR3 is CASSFYPGGSYNEQFF. CDR3 DNA: TGTGCCAGCAGCTTTTATCCGGGAGGCTCCTACAATGAGCAGTTCTTC.

This clone was counted a single time. The chain combines TRBV5-1 with TRBJ1-1, with 7 bases that match TRBD1. V was pared by 5 bases and J by 0 bases, with 28 bases of the junction left unmatched. From germline, CDR1 is SGHRS and CDR2 YFSETQ. This CDR3 contains 22 residues. CDR3 residues: CASSHGEVAGGRSPLMNTEAFF. The CDR3 DNA sequence: TGCGCCAGCAGTCATGGAGAGGTAGCAGGGGGACGATCCCCGCTCATGAACACTGAAGCTTTCTTT.

The chain links TRBV15 to TRBJ2-1, with 10 bases aligning to TRBD2. This CDR3 spans 18 amino acids. Germline CDR1 and CDR2: LNHNV and YYDKDF (reference sequence). Trimming cost V 4 bases and J 5 bases; bases outside gene matches: 14. CDR3 in DNA: TGTGCCACCAGCACTTCCCCAGGAGCGGGAGGGCTGAACAATGAGCAGTTCTTC. This codes for CATSTSPGAGGLNNEQFF.

The chain couples TRBV19 to TRBJ2-3; D is possibly TRBD1 (5 bases). This CDR3 spans 15 amino acids. Germline values: CDR1 LNHDA, CDR2 SQIVND (reference sequence). Trimming cost V 3 bases and J 4 bases, with 14 bases left between them. CDR3 nucleotides: TGTGCCAGTAGTATCGAAGGGGTTGGTGCAGATACGCAGTATTTT. Protein product: CASSIEGVGADTQYF.